This T cell receptor (beta chain) was obtained from a study of CD8+ T cells in alopecia areata. The overall study: It was 6 to 18 months of tofacitinib, and then there were 6 months off drug.

Study results and caveats: Higher clonality was seen in lesional scalp than in normal scalp, especially in alopecia totalis/universalis. Unlike in mice, where it was clearer, TCR sharing across patients was less clear, possibly HLA-related.

The table lists this clone with a few counts. What it recognizes is unknown. In alopecia areata patients, both lesional scalp punch biopsies and peripheral blood were collected. CDR3 length: 14 amino acids. Per the germline V gene, CDR1 is MNHEY and CDR2 is SVGAGI. After removal of 2 bases from V and 3 bases from J, the junction contained 3 bases not matched to a gene. RNA extraction was followed by reverse transcription into cDNA, which acted as the sequencing template. Sequencing used immunoSEQ multiplex PCR; TCRdb keeps in-frame clones, though not all of them. The sample lists some 130,000 clones, 49% occurring once.

The V and J genes are TRBV6-5 and TRBJ2-5; 7 bases map to TRBD1. The material was CD8+ T cells sorted from blood, obtained at week 0. The source is a human donor with alopecia areata. This CDR3 is CASSYGDSEETQYF. The DNA for the CDR3 is TGTGCCAGCAGTTACGGGGACAGTGAAGAGACCCAGTACTTC.